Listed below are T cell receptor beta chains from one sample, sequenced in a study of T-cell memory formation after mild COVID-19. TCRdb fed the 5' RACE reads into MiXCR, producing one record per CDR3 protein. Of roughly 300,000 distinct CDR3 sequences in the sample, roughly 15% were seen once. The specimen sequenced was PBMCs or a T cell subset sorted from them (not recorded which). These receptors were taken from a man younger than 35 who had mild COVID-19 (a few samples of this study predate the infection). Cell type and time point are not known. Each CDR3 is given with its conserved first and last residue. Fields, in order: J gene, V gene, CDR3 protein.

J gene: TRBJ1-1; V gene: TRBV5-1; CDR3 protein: CASSSTTALGDTEAFF
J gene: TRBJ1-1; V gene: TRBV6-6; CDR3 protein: CASSYQGNTEAFF
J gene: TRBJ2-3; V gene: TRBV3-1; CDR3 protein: CASSQSRRYRVGTDTQYF
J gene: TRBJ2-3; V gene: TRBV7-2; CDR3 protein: CASSLERPDTQYF
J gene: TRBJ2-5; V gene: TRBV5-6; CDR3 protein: CASSPGGGTETQYF
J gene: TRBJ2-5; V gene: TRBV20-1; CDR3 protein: CSARGRTGETQYF
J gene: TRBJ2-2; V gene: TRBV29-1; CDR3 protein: CSVTPQGRSGELFF
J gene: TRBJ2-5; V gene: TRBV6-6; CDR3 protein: CASETSTGGGETQYF
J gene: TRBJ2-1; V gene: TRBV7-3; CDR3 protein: CASSPSKTSIHEQFF
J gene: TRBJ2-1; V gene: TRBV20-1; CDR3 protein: CSARDPPGTSVHNEQFF
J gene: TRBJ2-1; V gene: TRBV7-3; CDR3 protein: CASSSNPVAGSYLSSYNEQFF
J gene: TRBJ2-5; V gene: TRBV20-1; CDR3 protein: CSARAASIGTQYF
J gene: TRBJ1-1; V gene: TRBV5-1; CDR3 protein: CASSRRGQTNTEAFF
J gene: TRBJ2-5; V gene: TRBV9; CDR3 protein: CASSPSGQTQYF
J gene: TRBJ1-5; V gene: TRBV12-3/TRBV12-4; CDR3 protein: CASSSTEFNQPQHF
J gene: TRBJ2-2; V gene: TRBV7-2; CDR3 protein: CASSLEALRGLAVHGELFF
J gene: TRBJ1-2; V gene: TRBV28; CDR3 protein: CASSPGANYGYTF
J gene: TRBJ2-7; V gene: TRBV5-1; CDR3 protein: CASSLIPTGEQYF
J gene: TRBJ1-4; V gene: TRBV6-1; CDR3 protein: CASSRTANEKLFF
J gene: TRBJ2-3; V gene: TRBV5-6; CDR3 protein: CASSFYTTSTDTQYF
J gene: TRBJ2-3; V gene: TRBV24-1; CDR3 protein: CATSDPGQGVPDTQYF
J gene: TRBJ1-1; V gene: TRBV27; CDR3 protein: CASQTGWNTEAFF
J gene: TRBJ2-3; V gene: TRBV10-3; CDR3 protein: CATGTADTQYF
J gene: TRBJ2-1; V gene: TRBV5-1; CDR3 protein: CASRTSGGHNEQFF
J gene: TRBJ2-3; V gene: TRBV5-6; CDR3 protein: CASSLLRGDTQYF